These 12 T cell receptor beta chains share one sample of origin, sequenced in a study of vaccination and CD4 T cells after COVID-19. The treatment: roughly nine-day PBMC culture with coronavirus spike peptide pools or control peptides (ViraFEST assay). These receptors' antigens are unknown. Cultured CD4+ T-cell DNA underwent Oncomine TCR Beta short-read sequencing. TCRdb independently ran MiXCR on the PCR reads; one entry per CDR3 protein. Of more than 15,000 distinct CDR3 sequences listed, 55% to 60% are singletons. The sample consisted of CD4+ T cells from blood, cultured in vitro. Receptors originate from a human donor who had recovered from COVID-19.

This clonotype turned up a few times. This chain links TRBV12-3 or TRBV12-4 with TRBJ1-1; 7 positions agree with TRBD1. The CDR3 loop spans 15 amino acids. The trim removed 5 bases at V and 1 base at J, leaving 7 bases unmatched. The CDR3 sequence is CASSPSRTGNTEAFF. The CDR3 nucleotides are TGTGCCAGCAGTCCCTCTCGGACAGGGAACACTGAAGCTTTCTTT.

This clonotype was detected a few times. The V call is TRBV6-2 or TRBV6-3, the J call TRBJ2-7, with 8 nucleotides matching TRBD2. The CDR3 length is 23 residues. Germline V lookup: CDR1 MNHEY, CDR2 SVGEGT. Trimming took 5 bases from V and 4 from J; bases not matched to a gene: 34. The CDR3 region has the DNA TGTGCCAGCAGTCCTCACCCCCCGCCCAAACTAGCGGCCATGGAAGAGGGTATGTACGAGCAGTACTTC. Its protein product is CASSPHPPPKLAAMEEGMYEQYF.

This clonotype came up once. The V and J genes are TRBV4-2 and TRBJ2-2; D unresolved. Germline CDR1 and CDR2: LGHNA and YNFKEQ. V was shortened by 0 bases and J by 3 bases, with 11 bases between the two germline ends. CDR3 length: 16 residues. CDR3: CASSQESVGYTGELFF. The CDR3 region has the DNA TGTGCCAGCAGCCAAGAATCGGTTGGGTACACCGGGGAGCTGTTTTTT.

The J gene is TRBJ2-3, the V gene TRBV28; D remains ambiguous. CDR1 and CDR2 from the germline V gene are MDHEN and SYDVKM. The ends were cut back, 2 bases at V and 0 bases at J, with 3 bases in the middle. The CDR3 runs 13 residues. The CDR3 DNA sequence: TGTGCCAGCAGTTTAAGGAGCACAGATACGCAGTATTTT. Residues: CASSLRSTDTQYF.

The gene calls are TRBV19 and TRBJ1-1; D gene ambiguous. Germline V lookup: CDR1 LNHDA, CDR2 SQIVND (reference sequence). The CDR3 contains 15 residues. V was clipped by 4 bases and J by 1 base, with 13 bases between them. CDR3 nucleotide sequence: TGTGCCAGTAGTACCCCTGGTAGAGGGAACACTGAAGCTTTCTTT. Translating it yields CASSTPGRGNTEAFF.

The chain is built from TRBV12-3 or TRBV12-4 and TRBJ1-1; weak D call: TRBD1 (6 bases). The V and J ends lost 5 bases and 5 bases respectively, with 9 bases between them. The CDR3 totals 12 residues. CDR3 amino acids: CASSLRGTEAFF. CDR3 nucleotides: TGTGCCAGCAGTCTGAGGGGGACTGAAGCTTTCTTT.

The genes are TRBV7-6 and TRBJ2-1; D uncertain. The V and J ends lost 5 bases and 0 bases respectively, with 20 bases between them. CDR3 length: 18 amino acids. From germline, CDR1 is SGHVS and CDR2 FNYEAQ. The CDR3 bases are TGTGCCAGCAGCCAAGACCGGGCGGACCTCAGCTCCTACAATGAGCAGTTCTTC. Translated, it gives CASSQDRADLSSYNEQFF.

This clonotype has just a few counts. This chain joins TRBV5-1 and TRBJ2-2; D possibly corresponds to TRBD1 (6 bases). Germline CDR1 is SGHRS and CDR2 is YFSETQ. V lost 3 bases to trimming and J lost 0 bases, with 9 bases between them. The CDR3 runs to 15 residues. CDR3 in amino acids: CASSSRGSNTGELFF. In DNA form, the CDR3 reads TGCGCCAGCAGCTCCAGGGGATCGAACACCGGGGAGCTGTTTTTT.

This sequence joins TRBV20-1 and TRBJ2-7; possibly TRBD1 for D (7 bases). This CDR3 has 14 amino acids. V lost 0 bases, J lost 2 bases, and 11 bases lay in between. CDR1 and CDR2 (germline): DFQATT, SNEGSKA (reference sequence). This chain's CDR3 is CSARDGGTAYEQYF. CDR3 DNA sequence: TGCAGTGCTAGAGATGGGGGGACAGCCTACGAGCAGTACTTC.

This clonotype came up a few times. The V gene is TRBV2, the J gene TRBJ1-6; a possible D gene is TRBD1 (6 bases). Between the trimmed V and J ends, which lost 4 bases and 10 bases, there was a span of 20 bases. The CDR3 extends over 16 amino acids. CDR1 is SNHLY and CDR2 is FYNNEI in the germline V gene. The CDR3 loop is CASSGPGGGLRSPLHF. CDR3 in DNA: TGTGCCAGCAGTGGGCCAGGTGGGGGGCTGAGGTCACCCCTCCACTTT. Complete variable domain (other parts from reference TRBV2 and TRBJ1-6): EPEVTQTPSHQVTQMGQEVILRCVPISNHLYFYWYRQILGQKVEFLVSFYNNEISEKSEIFDDQFSVERPDGSNFTLKIRSTKLEDSAMYFCASSGPGGGLRSPLHFGNGTRLTVT.

V is TRBV7-3 and J is TRBJ1-1; D is perhaps TRBD1 (6 bases). Germline V lookup: CDR1 SGHTA, CDR2 FQGTGA. The CDR3 length is 13 residues. Trimming took off 3 bases at V and 5 bases at J, with 10 bases between the two ends. The CDR3 spells CASSFGQTTEAFF. The CDR3 region has the DNA TGTGCCAGCAGCTTCGGACAGACGACTGAAGCTTTCTTT.

Only a few counts were recorded for this clonotype. V is TRBV6-5 and J is TRBJ1-5, with D uncertain. In germline, CDR1 is MNHEY, CDR2 SVGAGI. V dropped 2 bases and J dropped 6 bases, with 8 bases sitting between them. The CDR3 covers 13 residues. This chain's CDR3 is CASSYGGGQPQHF. As DNA, the CDR3 is TGTGCCAGCAGTTACGGTGGAGGTCAGCCCCAGCATTTT.